This T cell receptor beta chain is drawn from a study of patients and donors after allogeneic stem cell transplantation. Many counts were recorded for this clonotype. TCRdb ran MiXCR on the RT-PCR reads and lists one entry per CDR3 protein. Of about a million distinct CDR3 sequences listed, roughly 18% are singletons. The CDR3 loop spans 13 amino acids. The V end lost 1 base, the J end lost 7 bases, and 8 bases lay between the germline ends. The sample was blood, either unsorted or a sorted T cell fraction (not recorded which). This sequence was found in a human donor who was either an allogeneic HSCT recipient or a stem cell or donor lymphocyte infusion donor (not recorded which). It is not recorded whose cells these are; they may come from a transplant donor. The chain combines TRBV12-3 or TRBV12-4 with TRBJ1-3; perhaps TRBD1 as D (6 bases). The CDR3 coding sequence is TGTGCCAGCAGTTTAGACAGGGTCAACACCATATATTTT. This encodes CASSLDRVNTIYF.